Each of the 13 T cell receptor beta chains below was sequenced from the same sample in a study of blood T cell repertoires in COVID-19. Assay used: immunoSEQ multiplex PCR; TCRdb lists only in-frame clones, some missing. Of 270,000 or so clones detected, about nine tenths appear once; the ten largest clones hold 2.5% to 3.5%. The sample was peripheral blood. The source of these receptors is a woman aged 25 to 39 with active or convalescent COVID-19.

This clone has more than one count but fewer than ten. The chain employs TRBV12-5 and TRBJ2-3, with D possibly TRBD2 on 6 matching bases. V was pared by 3 bases and J by 4 bases, with 8 bases between. The CDR3 runs to 13 residues. Germline V lookup: CDR1 LGHNT, CDR2 FRNRAP. CDR3 coding DNA: TGTGCTAGTGGTTTTTCGGGGGCAGATACGCAGTATTTT. This encodes CASGFSGADTQYF.

The rearrangement uses TRBV7-2 and TRBJ1-3, with TRBD1 as a possible D gene (5 bases). Germline V lookup: CDR1 SGHTA, CDR2 FQGNSA. The CDR3 runs to 15 residues. V gave up 1 base and J gave up 4 bases, with 11 bases separating them. The CDR3 DNA reads as TGTGCCAGCAGCTTAGAGGGGTTAGACGGAAACACCATATATTTT. This gives the protein CASSLEGLDGNTIYF.

The chain employs TRBV29-1 and TRBJ1-1; weak D call: TRBD1 (5 bases). Germline CDR1 and CDR2: SQVTM and ANQGSEA. This CDR3 comprises 14 residues. V was pared by 6 bases and J by 1 base, with 15 bases between. The CDR3 protein is CSVVRGDPNTEAFF. The CDR3, as DNA: TGCAGCGTCGTAAGGGGTGACCCGAACACTGAAGCTTTCTTT.

This clone came up once. This sequence joins TRBV6-5 and TRBJ2-1; the match to TRBD1 covers 8 bases. Germline V gives CDR1 MNHEY, CDR2 SVGAGI. Trimming cost V 6 bases and J 5 bases; bases outside gene matches: 9. This CDR3 contains 15 residues. In DNA form, the CDR3 reads TGTGCCAGCAGGAGACAGGGGATCCCCCACAATGAGCAGTTCTTC. This gives the protein CASRRQGIPHNEQFF.

The gene calls are TRBV2 and TRBJ2-5; the D gene is possibly TRBD2 (6 bases). Trimming pared 7 bases from V and 3 bases from J, leaving 12 bases between. Per the germline V gene, CDR1 is SNHLY and CDR2 is FYNNEI. The length of the CDR3 is 13 residues. CDR3 protein: CASTLAEEETQYF. The CDR3 coding sequence is TGTGCCAGCACCTTAGCGGAAGAAGAGACCCAGTACTTC.

This chain links TRBV6-5 with TRBJ1-2; D not resolved. The CDR3 is 14 residues long. Germline V gene lookup returns CDR1 MNHEY and CDR2 SVGAGI. Trimming cost V 7 bases and J 5 bases, with 17 bases left between them. The CDR3 DNA is TGTGCCAGCAACCACGACTCCCGAGGGTATGGCTACACCTTC. Translated: CASNHDSRGYGYTF.

The chain carries TRBV2 and TRBJ1-2; TRBD1 is a possible D gene (5 bases). Trimming pared 4 bases from V and 6 bases from J, leaving 15 bases between. CDR1 is SNHLY, CDR2 FYNNEI, per germline. This CDR3 region has 14 residues. The CDR3 is CASSGGAGLDGYTF. The DNA for the CDR3 is TGTGCCAGCAGTGGGGGCGCGGGGCTTGATGGCTACACCTTC.

J is TRBJ1-1 and V is TRBV14; 7 positions match TRBD1. The germline CDR1 and CDR2 sequences are SGHDN and FVKESK. The CDR3 extends over 14 amino acids. The trim removed 8 bases at V and 0 bases at J, leaving 6 bases unmatched. The CDR3 DNA sequence: TGTGCCAGCGAACCGGGACAGATGAACACTGAAGCTTTCTTT. Its translation: CASEPGQMNTEAFF.

The gene calls are TRBV7-5 and TRBJ2-7; TRBD1 is the table's D call, not checked against the DNA. TRBV7-5 is recorded as a pseudogene. The CDR3 length is 16 residues. The CDR3 nucleotides are TGTGCCAGAAGCTTAGCTTCACAGCACAACCCTAACGAGCAGTACTTC. Translated, it gives CARSLASQHNPNEQYF.

This chain uses TRBV7-2 with TRBJ2-5; D possibly corresponds to TRBD1 (7 bases). Germline assignment: CDR1 SGHTA and CDR2 FQGNSA. The CDR3 consists of 17 residues. V was trimmed by 3 bases and J by 4 bases, leaving 21 bases between them. CDR3 protein: CASSLGAAGGFGETQYF. CDR3 nucleotides: TGTGCCAGCAGCTTGGGGGCGGCAGGGGGGTTTGGAGAGACCCAGTACTTC.

V usage is TRBV9 and J usage is TRBJ1-1; D is unresolved. Deletions cut 2 bases from V and 1 base from J, with 9 bases between. The V gene's germline CDR1 is SGDLS and CDR2 YYNGEE. This CDR3 comprises 14 residues. The CDR3 loop reads CASSVRSGNTEAFF. CDR3 sequence (DNA): TGTGCCAGCAGCGTTCGCTCAGGGAACACTGAAGCTTTCTTT.

The chain couples TRBV28 to TRBJ1-2; the match to TRBD1 covers 7 bases. The junction had 10 bases not matched to a gene; V was cut back by 5 bases and J by 4 bases. Per germline, CDR1 MDHEN and CDR2 SYDVKM. This CDR3 contains 15 residues. The CDR3 DNA reads as TGTGCCAGCAGTCAGTACCTGACAGGGATCTATGGCTACACCTTC. It translates to CASSQYLTGIYGYTF.

The chain links TRBV3-1 (or the pseudogene TRBV3-2) to TRBJ2-2; D not resolved. The CDR3 contains 15 residues. Germline V gene lookup returns CDR1 LGHDT and CDR2 YNNKEL (reference sequence). The germline V and J ends were trimmed by 1 base and 1 base, with 7 bases remaining between them. This CDR3 reads CASSQVLKNTGELFF. In nucleotides, the CDR3 is TGTGCCAGCAGCCAAGTTTTAAAGAACACCGGGGAGCTGTTTTTT.